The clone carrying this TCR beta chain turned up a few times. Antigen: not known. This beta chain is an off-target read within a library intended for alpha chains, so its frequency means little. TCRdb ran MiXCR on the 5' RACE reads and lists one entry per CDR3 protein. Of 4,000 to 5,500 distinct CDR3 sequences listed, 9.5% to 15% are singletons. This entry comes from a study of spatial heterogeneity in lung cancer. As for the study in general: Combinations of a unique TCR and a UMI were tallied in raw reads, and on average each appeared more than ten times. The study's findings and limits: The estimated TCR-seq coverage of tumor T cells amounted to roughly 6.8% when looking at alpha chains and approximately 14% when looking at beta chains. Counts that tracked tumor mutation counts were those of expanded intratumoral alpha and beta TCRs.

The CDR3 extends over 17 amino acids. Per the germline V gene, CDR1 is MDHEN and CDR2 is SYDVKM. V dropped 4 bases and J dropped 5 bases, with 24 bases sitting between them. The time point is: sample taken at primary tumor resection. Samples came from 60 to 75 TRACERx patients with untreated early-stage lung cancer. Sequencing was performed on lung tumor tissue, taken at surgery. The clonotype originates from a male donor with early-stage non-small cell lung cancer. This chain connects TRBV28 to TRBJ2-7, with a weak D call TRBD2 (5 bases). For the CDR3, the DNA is TGTGCCAGCAGTTCCATCACTAGTCTCTCTATATTCCACGAGCAGTACTTC. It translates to CASSSITSLSIFHEQYF.